Listed below are T cell receptor beta chains from one sample, sequenced in a study of blood T cell repertoires in COVID-19. The assay was immunoSEQ multiplex PCR, and TCRdb's table has in-frame clones only and misses some. Here the sample spans 95,000 to 100,000 clones, 84% being singletons. Sequenced: peripheral blood. These receptors were taken from a human donor in a cohort sampled during active COVID-19. Each CDR3 is given with its conserved first and last residue. A D gene is named only where the DNA matches it firmly. A row's size may be missing; if present it is once, few, many or a size class.

j_call: TRBJ1-2
clone_size: NA
cdr3_length: 13
v_call: TRBV7-2
d_call: TRBD1
cdr3_nt: TGTGCCAGCAGCTCTCAGGGGGTCGATGGCTACACCTTC
cdr3_aa: CASSSQGVDGYTF

j_call: TRBJ2-7
clone_size: NA
cdr3_length: 15
v_call: TRBV6-1
d_call: NA
cdr3_nt: TGTGCCAGCAGTGAACTCAACTCGGTGGCCTACGAGCAGTACTTC
cdr3_aa: CASSELNSVAYEQYF

j_call: TRBJ2-5
clone_size: once
cdr3_length: 17
v_call: TRBV7-2
d_call: TRBD2
cdr3_nt: TGTGCCAGCACCCGGGGACTAGCGGGTAGCCCGGTAGAGACCCAGTACTTC
cdr3_aa: CASTRGLAGSPVETQYF

j_call: TRBJ1-1
clone_size: NA
cdr3_length: 18
v_call: TRBV15
d_call: TRBD1
cdr3_nt: TGTGCCACCAGCAGATCCCGGGACAGGGGGGTGGTTGGCACTGAAGCTTTCTTT
cdr3_aa: CATSRSRDRGVVGTEAFF

j_call: TRBJ2-7
clone_size: few
cdr3_length: 14
v_call: TRBV3-1/TRBV3-2
d_call: TRBD2
cdr3_nt: TGTGCCAGCAGTCTCGTTCGGACTAGCCTCGAGCAGTACTTC
cdr3_aa: CASSLVRTSLEQYF

j_call: TRBJ1-6
clone_size: NA
cdr3_length: 15
v_call: TRBV2
d_call: TRBD1
cdr3_nt: TGTGCCAGCAGAGAGGGGGCTCAGCTTAATTCACCCCTCCACTTT
cdr3_aa: CASREGAQLNSPLHF

j_call: TRBJ2-1
clone_size: NA
cdr3_length: 15
v_call: TRBV28
d_call: TRBD2
cdr3_nt: TGTGCCAGCAGTTCAACTAGCGGGAGGGCCGGTTTTGGGTTCTTC
cdr3_aa: CASSSTSGRAGFGFF

j_call: TRBJ2-3
clone_size: NA
cdr3_length: 15
v_call: TRBV27
d_call: NA
cdr3_nt: TGTGCCAGCAGGCCAAGCGGACCAGAGGGAGATACGCAGTATTTT
cdr3_aa: CASRPSGPEGDTQYF

j_call: TRBJ2-3
clone_size: NA
cdr3_length: 17
v_call: TRBV6-2/TRBV6-3
d_call: NA
cdr3_nt: TGTGCCAGCAGCCTAGGAAACGGGGGACCTAGCACAGATACGCAGTATTTT
cdr3_aa: CASSLGNGGPSTDTQYF

j_call: TRBJ2-7
clone_size: NA
cdr3_length: 15
v_call: TRBV6-5
d_call: NA
cdr3_nt: TGTGCCAGCAGTTACTCGATCACCGGAGCCTACGAGCAGTACTTC
cdr3_aa: CASSYSITGAYEQYF

j_call: TRBJ2-7
clone_size: NA
cdr3_length: 15
v_call: TRBV18
d_call: TRBD2
cdr3_nt: TGTGCCAGCTCACTGCTAGGACTAGCGGGATTCGAGCAGTACTTC
cdr3_aa: CASSLLGLAGFEQYF

j_call: TRBJ1-2
clone_size: NA
cdr3_length: 17
v_call: TRBV28
d_call: NA
cdr3_nt: TGTGCCAGCACCGGGATACGGACGACAGGAGGATTTGATGGCTACACCTTC
cdr3_aa: CASTGIRTTGGFDGYTF

j_call: TRBJ1-3
clone_size: NA
cdr3_length: 16
v_call: TRBV18
d_call: NA
cdr3_nt: TGTGCCAGCTCCCCGGGGTTCCAAGACTCTGGAAACACCATATATTTT
cdr3_aa: CASSPGFQDSGNTIYF

j_call: TRBJ2-2
clone_size: NA
cdr3_length: 15
v_call: TRBV5-5
d_call: NA
cdr3_nt: TGTGCCAGCAGCTTATTGGAGAGAGGCACCGGGGAGCTGTTTTTT
cdr3_aa: CASSLLERGTGELFF

j_call: TRBJ1-2
clone_size: NA
cdr3_length: 15
v_call: TRBV6-5
d_call: TRBD1
cdr3_nt: TGTGCCAGCAGTTACCTTAGGGGGCTGACCTATGGCTACACCTTC
cdr3_aa: CASSYLRGLTYGYTF

j_call: TRBJ2-7
clone_size: NA
cdr3_length: 15
v_call: TRBV19
d_call: NA
cdr3_nt: TGTGCCAGTAGTGGACCACAGGGTCGGTTCGACGAGCAGTACTTC
cdr3_aa: CASSGPQGRFDEQYF

j_call: TRBJ2-3
clone_size: NA
cdr3_length: 14
v_call: TRBV5-1
d_call: TRBD2
cdr3_nt: TGCGCCAGCAGTTTCGGACTAGCGGGAGATACGCAGTATTTT
cdr3_aa: CASSFGLAGDTQYF

j_call: TRBJ1-2
clone_size: NA
cdr3_length: 17
v_call: TRBV5-4
d_call: NA
cdr3_nt: TGTGCCAGCAGCTCACAGCATCCGGGACTCATCGACTATGGCTACACCTTC
cdr3_aa: CASSSQHPGLIDYGYTF

j_call: TRBJ2-5
clone_size: NA
cdr3_length: 14
v_call: TRBV18
d_call: NA
cdr3_nt: TGTGCCAGCTCTCCTATATCGGGAAGAGAGACCCAGTACTTC
cdr3_aa: CASSPISGRETQYF

j_call: TRBJ2-1
clone_size: NA
cdr3_length: 16
v_call: TRBV7-9
d_call: NA
cdr3_nt: TGTGCCAGCAGCTTAATGGTCGGGGAATCCTACAATGAGCAGTTCTTC
cdr3_aa: CASSLMVGESYNEQFF

j_call: TRBJ2-7
clone_size: NA
cdr3_length: 14
v_call: TRBV6-2/TRBV6-3
d_call: TRBD1
cdr3_nt: TGTGCCAGCAGTACGACAGGGGAAGCCTACGAGCAGTACTTC
cdr3_aa: CASSTTGEAYEQYF

j_call: TRBJ1-1
clone_size: few
cdr3_length: 18
v_call: TRBV7-9
d_call: TRBD1
cdr3_nt: TGTGCCAGCAGCTTAGGCCGTGGGGGACAGGGAATGAACACTGAAGCTTTCTTT
cdr3_aa: CASSLGRGGQGMNTEAFF

j_call: TRBJ2-3
clone_size: NA
cdr3_length: 19
v_call: TRBV19
d_call: TRBD2
cdr3_nt: TGTGCCAGTACCTCGTTGGTGGTGGGCGGGAGAACCCGCACAGATACGCAGTATTTT
cdr3_aa: CASTSLVVGGRTRTDTQYF

j_call: TRBJ2-5
clone_size: few
cdr3_length: 14
v_call: TRBV25-1
d_call: TRBD1
cdr3_nt: TGTGCCAGCAGTCGACAGGGGTTGAGGGAGACCCAGTACTTC
cdr3_aa: CASSRQGLRETQYF

j_call: TRBJ1-1
clone_size: NA
cdr3_length: 13
v_call: TRBV6-2/TRBV6-3
d_call: TRBD1
cdr3_nt: TGTGCCAGCAGTTACGACAGGGACACTGAAGCTTTCTTT
cdr3_aa: CASSYDRDTEAFF

j_call: TRBJ2-1
clone_size: NA
cdr3_length: 16
v_call: TRBV7-2
d_call: TRBD2
cdr3_nt: TGTGCCAGCAGCACCAGAGCGGGGGGCCCGGGGTATGAGCAGTTCTTC
cdr3_aa: CASSTRAGGPGYEQFF

j_call: TRBJ2-7
clone_size: NA
cdr3_length: 15
v_call: TRBV7-6
d_call: NA
cdr3_nt: TGTGCCAGCAGCACAGGCGAACGAAGCTCCTACGAGCAGTACTTC
cdr3_aa: CASSTGERSSYEQYF

j_call: TRBJ2-7
clone_size: NA
cdr3_length: 10
v_call: TRBV11-2
d_call: NA
cdr3_nt: TGTGCCAGCAGCCACTACGAGCAGTACTTC
cdr3_aa: CASSHYEQYF

j_call: TRBJ1-1
clone_size: NA
cdr3_length: 16
v_call: TRBV4-1
d_call: NA
cdr3_nt: TGCGCCAGCAGCCAAGATCGGCAGGGATTGGGCACTGAAGCTTTCTTT
cdr3_aa: CASSQDRQGLGTEAFF

j_call: TRBJ1-2
clone_size: NA
cdr3_length: 15
v_call: TRBV5-1
d_call: NA
cdr3_nt: TGCGCCAGCAGCTTGGCCGGACTCCGGGGGGATGGCTACACCTTC
cdr3_aa: CASSLAGLRGDGYTF

j_call: TRBJ2-1
clone_size: NA
cdr3_length: 16
v_call: TRBV19
d_call: TRBD1
cdr3_nt: TGTGCCAGTAGTATGCGGGGCACCGGGACAGGGAATGAGCAGTTCTTC
cdr3_aa: CASSMRGTGTGNEQFF

j_call: TRBJ2-3
clone_size: NA
cdr3_length: 12
v_call: TRBV7-2
d_call: NA
cdr3_nt: TGTGCCAGCAGCCCTTTCACAGATACGCAGTATTTT
cdr3_aa: CASSPFTDTQYF

j_call: TRBJ1-2
clone_size: NA
cdr3_length: 16
v_call: TRBV7-2
d_call: TRBD1
cdr3_nt: TGTGCCAGCAGCCCCCGACAGGGTGGGGATGATAGTGGCTACACCTTC
cdr3_aa: CASSPRQGGDDSGYTF

j_call: TRBJ2-3
clone_size: NA
cdr3_length: 15
v_call: TRBV15
d_call: TRBD1
cdr3_nt: TGTGCCACCAGCAGGAGGACAGGGGGTTCAGATACGCAGTATTTT
cdr3_aa: CATSRRTGGSDTQYF

j_call: TRBJ2-7
clone_size: NA
cdr3_length: 13
v_call: TRBV7-2
d_call: TRBD2
cdr3_nt: TGTGCCAGCAGTAATAGCGGGGGGTTGGAGCAGTACTTC
cdr3_aa: CASSNSGGLEQYF

j_call: TRBJ2-2
clone_size: NA
cdr3_length: 15
v_call: TRBV28
d_call: NA
cdr3_nt: TGTGCCAGCAGTTTCAGTCCTTCGAACACCGGGGAGCTGTTTTTT
cdr3_aa: CASSFSPSNTGELFF

j_call: TRBJ2-7
clone_size: NA
cdr3_length: 14
v_call: TRBV3-1/TRBV3-2
d_call: NA
cdr3_nt: TGTGCCAGCAGCCAAAGAGCGGGCGTGGGTGAGCAGTACTTC
cdr3_aa: CASSQRAGVGEQYF

j_call: TRBJ2-3
clone_size: NA
cdr3_length: 22
v_call: TRBV24-1
d_call: TRBD2
cdr3_nt: TGTGCCACCATTGGTCCTATACTTGGACTAGCGGGAGCCACCGCTAGCACAGATACGCAGTATTTT
cdr3_aa: CATIGPILGLAGATASTDTQYF

j_call: TRBJ2-5
clone_size: NA
cdr3_length: 15
v_call: TRBV5-6
d_call: NA
cdr3_nt: TGTGCCAGCAGCTTGGTCCTCACAGACCAAGAGACCCAGTACTTC
cdr3_aa: CASSLVLTDQETQYF

j_call: TRBJ2-7
clone_size: few
cdr3_length: 15
v_call: TRBV5-1
d_call: NA
cdr3_nt: TGCGCCAGCAGCTTGTGGGCAGGAGGCTCCTACGAGCAGTACTTC
cdr3_aa: CASSLWAGGSYEQYF

j_call: TRBJ2-1
clone_size: NA
cdr3_length: 18
v_call: TRBV5-4
d_call: TRBD2
cdr3_nt: TGTGCCAGCAGCTTGACCTTGTTGCGGGAGACCACCTACAATGAGCAGTTCTTC
cdr3_aa: CASSLTLLRETTYNEQFF

j_call: TRBJ2-5
clone_size: NA
cdr3_length: 14
v_call: TRBV5-1
d_call: NA
cdr3_nt: TGCGCCAGCCGGCCTCGCGGGTTCCAAGAGACCCAGTACTTC
cdr3_aa: CASRPRGFQETQYF